Given below is one TCR delta chain in context. Its matching antigen is unknown. RNA was extracted from the cells and then reverse transcribed. The CDR3 regions were amplified by multiplex PCR from V-gene primers to a constant-region primer. TCRdb re-processed the multiplex PCR reads using CATT. Here the sample spans about 25,000 delta-chain clones, around 7.4% being singletons. This entry comes from a study of Vδ1+ human thymocytes. Study-wide findings and caveats: TRD repertoires were essentially private, unlike widely shared TRG clonotypes. Despite high sort purity, about 20% of thymic T cell receptor delta sequences were Vdelta2. In the thymus, TRG and TRD repertoires looked highly polyclonal with Gaussian CDR3 lengths.

Between about 98% and 99.6% of sorted thymocytes were Vdelta1+. Trimming cost V 1 base and J 5 bases; bases outside gene matches: 35. Germline V gene lookup returns CDR1 TSWWSYY and CDR2 QGS. The CDR3 sequence is 26 residues long. The specimen was Vdelta1+ gamma-delta thymocytes from the thymus. Indicated subset: FACS-sorted CD3+ TCRalphabeta- TCRVdelta1+ TCRVdelta2- thymocytes. This sequence was found in a girl in the first two years of life who had congenital heart surgery. The J gene is TRDJ1, the V gene TRDV1, with 12 positions matching TRDD3. TCRdb lists no J gene, so it was determined here by aligning the DNA to germline. The CDR3 spells CALGEHQGPSYPHWGIPVNRADKLIF. For the CDR3, the DNA is TGTGCTCTTGGGGAACACCAGGGGCCTTCCTACCCTCACTGGGGGATACCAGTAAATCGGGCTGATAAACTCATCTTT.